This T cell receptor beta chain was captured in a study of regulatory T cells in long-lasting Graves disease. For TCR beta, libraries came from iRepertoire HTBI primers and Arm-PCR of CDR3 regions. TCRdb itself ran the multiplex PCR reads through MiXCR, one entry per CDR3 protein. This table has approximately 470,000 distinct CDR3 sequences, roughly 20% appearing once. J gave up 5 bases and V 5 bases, and 3 bases lay outside the gene matches. Germline V gene lookup returns CDR1 SGHNT and CDR2 YYREEE (reference sequence). The CDR3 loop spans 14 amino acids. In its sample, this clonotype was seen many times. Time point here: persistent/refractory GD, antithyroid drugs over 5 years with positive TRAb. PBMC-extracted RNA yielded the TCR library.

The source was peripheral blood mononuclear cells (PBMCs), collected when the disease was refractory, from a patient treated with antithyroid drugs. This sequence originates from a female donor with Graves disease. The chain combines TRBV5-4 with TRBJ1-4, with 10 positions matching TRBD1. CDR3 in amino acids: CASRLTGGNEKLFF. The CDR3 DNA reads TGTGCCAGCAGGTTGACAGGGGGCAATGAAAAACTGTTTTTT.